These 9 T cell receptor beta chains were sequenced from one sample in a study of blood T cell repertoires in COVID-19. Profiling relied on immunoSEQ multiplex PCR, and the TCRdb table lists in-frame clones only, not all of them. The data contain around 700,000 clones, 85% to 90% of them seen just once; the ten biggest clones take up roughly 0.25%. The specimen sequenced was peripheral blood. These receptors came from a woman aged 18 to 35 with acute or convalescent COVID-19.

CDR3 sequence: CASSVGSGRAMIYGYTF. The CDR3 coding sequence is TGTGCCAGCAGCGTAGGATCGGGCAGGGCGATGATCTATGGCTACACCTTC. The chain couples TRBV9 to TRBJ1-2; a possible D gene is TRBD1 (5 bases). In germline, CDR1 is SGDLS, CDR2 YYNGEE. There are 17 residues in the CDR3. Trimming removed 0 bases at V and 4 bases at J, with 19 bases between.

The chain has TRBV28 and TRBJ1-1, with unresolved D. Trimming cost V 7 bases and J 7 bases, with 7 bases left between them. The CDR3 is 10 residues long. The germline V gene has CDR1 MDHEN and CDR2 SYDVKM. CDR3 DNA: TGTGCCAGCATTTCTAATGAAGCTTTCTTT. Translating it yields CASISNEAFF. The full variable domain, with the rest looked up from reference TRBV28 and TRBJ1-1, is DVKVTQSSRYLVKRTGEKVFLECVQDMDHENMFWYRQDPGLGLRLIYFSYDVKMKEKGDIPEGYSVSREKKERFSLILESASTNQTSMYLCASISNEAFFGQGTRLTVV.

This clone appeared a few times. This chain connects TRBV4-1 to TRBJ1-2, with unresolved D. This CDR3 is built from 11 residues. In germline, CDR1 is MGHRA, CDR2 YSYEKL. V lost 2 bases and J lost 6, with 4 bases in between. The CDR3 here is CASSQTDGYTF. DNA of the CDR3: TGCGCCAGCAGCCAAACGGATGGCTACACCTTC.

V usage is TRBV7-8 and J usage is TRBJ2-1; D may be TRBD1 (6 bases). The CDR3 sequence is 13 residues long. CDR1 SGHVS and CDR2 FQNEAQ come from the germline V gene. V was clipped by 7 bases and J by 7 bases, with 14 bases between them. The CDR3 sequence: CASNLAGANEQFF. The CDR3 DNA is TGTGCCAGCAACCTAGCAGGGGCTAATGAGCAGTTCTTC.

This clone has a count of ten or more. Within the sample, other DNA sequences also encode this same CDR3. The genes are TRBV18 and TRBJ2-1; 13 nucleotides align to TRBD2. Germline V CDR1 and CDR2: KGHSH, LQKENI. The CDR3 length is 16 residues. With 3 bases clipped from V and 2 bases from J, the junction kept 1 base outside the gene matches. The CDR3, as DNA: TGTGCCAGCTCACCCGGACTAGCGGGGGCCTACAATGAGCAGTTCTTC. This gives the protein CASSPGLAGAYNEQFF.

As for this clone: The sample contains more than one DNA sequence encoding this CDR3. The chain is built from TRBV29-1 and TRBJ1-1; possibly TRBD1 for D (6 bases). In germline, CDR1 is SQVTM, CDR2 ANQGSEA. V was trimmed by 7 bases and J by 4 bases, leaving 13 bases between them. The CDR3 runs 12 residues. CDR3 amino acids: CSARGGGTEAFF. The DNA of the CDR3 is TGCAGCGCACGGGGAGGGGGCACTGAAGCTTTCTTT.

This chain joins TRBV7-6 and TRBJ1-1; TRBD1 aligns across 7 bases. Germline-derived CDR1 and CDR2 are SGHVS and FNYEAQ. With V trimmed by 1 base and J by 5 bases, 19 bases remained unmatched. The CDR3 length is 19 residues. CDR3 region: CASSLGAPGQRRDITEAFF. CDR3 coding DNA: TGTGCCAGCAGCTTAGGGGCCCCGGGACAGCGACGAGACATTACTGAAGCTTTCTTT.

The chain combines TRBV25-1 with TRBJ2-3; 8 positions match TRBD1. The CDR3 length is 17 residues. J was trimmed by 1 base and V by 2 bases; bases with no gene match: 8. CDR1 MGHDK and CDR2 SYGVNS come from the germline V gene. The CDR3 region is CASSELTGDLGTDTQYF. In DNA, the CDR3 is TGTGCCAGCAGTGAACTGACAGGGGACTTAGGCACAGATACGCAGTATTTT.

The chain couples TRBV18 to TRBJ2-1, with TRBD2 matching 14 bases. Trimming cost V 5 bases and J 3 bases; bases outside gene matches: 6. The CDR3 runs to 17 residues. Germline V gene data show CDR1 as KGHSH and CDR2 as LQKENI. The chain's CDR3 is CASSSTSGGAFYNEQFF. The DNA for the CDR3 is TGTGCCAGCTCATCGACTAGCGGGGGGGCCTTCTACAATGAGCAGTTCTTC. The variable domain in full, with the rest retrieved from reference TRBV18 and TRBJ2-1, is NAGVMQNPRHLVRRRGQEARLRCSPMKGHSHVYWYRQLPEEGLKFMVYLQKENIIDESGMPKERFSAEFPKEGPSILRIQQVVRGDSAAYFCASSSTSGGAFYNEQFFGPGTRLTVL.